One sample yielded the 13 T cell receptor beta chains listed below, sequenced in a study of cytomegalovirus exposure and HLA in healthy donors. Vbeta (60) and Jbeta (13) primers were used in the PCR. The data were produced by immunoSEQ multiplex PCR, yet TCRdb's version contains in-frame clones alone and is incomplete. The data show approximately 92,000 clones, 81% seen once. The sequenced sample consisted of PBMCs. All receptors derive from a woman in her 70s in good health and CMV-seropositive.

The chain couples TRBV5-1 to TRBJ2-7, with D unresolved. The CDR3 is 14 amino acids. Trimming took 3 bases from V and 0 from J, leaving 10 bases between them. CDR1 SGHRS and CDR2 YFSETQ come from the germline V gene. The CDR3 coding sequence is TGCGCCAGCAGCTCTAGGCATGACTCCTACGAGCAGTACTTC. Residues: CASSSRHDSYEQYF.

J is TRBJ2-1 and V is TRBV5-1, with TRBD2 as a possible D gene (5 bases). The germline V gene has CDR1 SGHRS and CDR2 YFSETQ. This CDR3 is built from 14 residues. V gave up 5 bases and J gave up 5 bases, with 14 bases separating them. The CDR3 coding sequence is TGCGCCAGCAGTTCGCGACTAAATCACAATGAGCAGTTCTTC. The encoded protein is CASSSRLNHNEQFF.

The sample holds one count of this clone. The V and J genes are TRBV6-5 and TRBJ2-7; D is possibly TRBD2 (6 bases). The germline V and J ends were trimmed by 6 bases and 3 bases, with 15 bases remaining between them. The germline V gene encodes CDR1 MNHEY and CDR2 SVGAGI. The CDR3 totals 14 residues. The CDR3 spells CASSLGLQSYEQYF. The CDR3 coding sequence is TGTGCCAGCAGCCTGGGACTGCAAAGCTACGAGCAGTACTTC.

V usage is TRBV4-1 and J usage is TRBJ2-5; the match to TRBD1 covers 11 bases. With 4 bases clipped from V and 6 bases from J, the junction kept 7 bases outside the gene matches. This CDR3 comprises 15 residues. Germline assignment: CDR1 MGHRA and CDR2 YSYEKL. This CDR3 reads CASSPRTGGAKTQYF. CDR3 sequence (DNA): TGCGCCAGCAGCCCTCGGACAGGGGGCGCAAAGACCCAGTACTTC.

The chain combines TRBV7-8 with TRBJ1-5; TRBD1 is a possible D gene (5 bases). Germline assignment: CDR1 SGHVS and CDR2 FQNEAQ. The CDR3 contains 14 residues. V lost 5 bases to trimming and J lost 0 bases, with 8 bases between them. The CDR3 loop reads CASSRQGSNQPQHF. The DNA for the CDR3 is TGTGCCAGCAGCCGCCAGGGTAGCAATCAGCCCCAGCATTTT.

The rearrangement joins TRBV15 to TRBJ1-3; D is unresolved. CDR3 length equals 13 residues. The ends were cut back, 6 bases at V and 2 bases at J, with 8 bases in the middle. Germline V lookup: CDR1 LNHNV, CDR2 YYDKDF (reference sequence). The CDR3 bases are TGTGCCACCAGGGCTCCTGCTGGAAACACCATATATTTT. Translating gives CATRAPAGNTIYF.

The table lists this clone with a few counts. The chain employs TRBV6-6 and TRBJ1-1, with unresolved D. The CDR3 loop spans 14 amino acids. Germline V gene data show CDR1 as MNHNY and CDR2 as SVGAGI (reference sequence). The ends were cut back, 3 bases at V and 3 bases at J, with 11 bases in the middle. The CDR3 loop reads CASSYTGSDTEAFF. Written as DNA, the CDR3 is TGTGCCAGCAGTTATACGGGATCCGACACTGAAGCTTTCTTT.

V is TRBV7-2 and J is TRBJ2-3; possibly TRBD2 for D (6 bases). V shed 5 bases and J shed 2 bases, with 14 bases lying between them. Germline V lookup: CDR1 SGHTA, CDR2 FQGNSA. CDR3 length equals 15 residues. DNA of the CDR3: TGTGCCAGCAGCAGGGGCCGGGGGTACACAGATACGCAGTATTTT. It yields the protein CASSRGRGYTDTQYF.

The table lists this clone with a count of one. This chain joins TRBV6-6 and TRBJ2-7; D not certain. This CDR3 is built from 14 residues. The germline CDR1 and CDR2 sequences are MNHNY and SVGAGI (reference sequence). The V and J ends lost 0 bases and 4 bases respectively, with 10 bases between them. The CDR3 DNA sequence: TGTGCCAGCAGTTACTCGACCAGAGGATACGAGCAGTACTTC. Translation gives CASSYSTRGYEQYF.

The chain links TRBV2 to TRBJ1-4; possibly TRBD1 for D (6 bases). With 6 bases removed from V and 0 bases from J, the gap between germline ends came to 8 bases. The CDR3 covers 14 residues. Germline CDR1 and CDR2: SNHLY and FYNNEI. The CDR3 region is CASRGQTTNEKLFF. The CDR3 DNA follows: TGTGCCAGCAGAGGACAGACAACTAATGAAAAACTGTTTTTT.

The CDR3 bases are TGTGCCAGCAGTTTTCTTAGGAGGGGGCCCCAGCATTTT. Protein: CASSFLRRGPQHF. V gene TRBV28 combines with J gene TRBJ1-5; maybe TRBD1 (5 bases). Trimming stripped 3 bases from V and 9 bases from J, with 12 bases between. Looked up from germline, CDR1 is MDHEN and CDR2 is SYDVKM. This CDR3 spans 13 amino acids.

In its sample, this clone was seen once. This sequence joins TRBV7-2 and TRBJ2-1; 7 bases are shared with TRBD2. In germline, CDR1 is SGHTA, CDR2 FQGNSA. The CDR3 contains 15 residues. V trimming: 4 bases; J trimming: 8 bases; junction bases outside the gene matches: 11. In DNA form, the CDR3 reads TGTGCCAGCAGCTCAGCGGGACTACTTTCGGATGAGCAGTTCTTC. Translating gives CASSSAGLLSDEQFF.

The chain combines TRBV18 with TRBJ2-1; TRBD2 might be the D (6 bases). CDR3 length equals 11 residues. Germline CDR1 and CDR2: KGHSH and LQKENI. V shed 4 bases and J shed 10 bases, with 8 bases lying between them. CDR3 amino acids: CASSLRGEQFF. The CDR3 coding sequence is TGTGCCAGCTCACTGCGGGGCGAGCAGTTCTTC.